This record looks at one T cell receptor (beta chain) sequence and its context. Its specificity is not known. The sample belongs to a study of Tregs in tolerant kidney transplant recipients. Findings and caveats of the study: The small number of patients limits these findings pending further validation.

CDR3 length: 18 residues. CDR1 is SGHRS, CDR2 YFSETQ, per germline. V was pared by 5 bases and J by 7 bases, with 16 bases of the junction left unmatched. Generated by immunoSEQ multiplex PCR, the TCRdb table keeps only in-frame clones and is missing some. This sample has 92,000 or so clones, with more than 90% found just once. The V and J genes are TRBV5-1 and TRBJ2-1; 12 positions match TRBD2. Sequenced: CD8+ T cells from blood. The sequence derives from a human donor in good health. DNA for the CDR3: TGCGCCAGCAGTCTGTGGTCGACTAGCGGGGGAGTTAGGAATGAGCAGTTCTTC. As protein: CASSLWSTSGGVRNEQFF.